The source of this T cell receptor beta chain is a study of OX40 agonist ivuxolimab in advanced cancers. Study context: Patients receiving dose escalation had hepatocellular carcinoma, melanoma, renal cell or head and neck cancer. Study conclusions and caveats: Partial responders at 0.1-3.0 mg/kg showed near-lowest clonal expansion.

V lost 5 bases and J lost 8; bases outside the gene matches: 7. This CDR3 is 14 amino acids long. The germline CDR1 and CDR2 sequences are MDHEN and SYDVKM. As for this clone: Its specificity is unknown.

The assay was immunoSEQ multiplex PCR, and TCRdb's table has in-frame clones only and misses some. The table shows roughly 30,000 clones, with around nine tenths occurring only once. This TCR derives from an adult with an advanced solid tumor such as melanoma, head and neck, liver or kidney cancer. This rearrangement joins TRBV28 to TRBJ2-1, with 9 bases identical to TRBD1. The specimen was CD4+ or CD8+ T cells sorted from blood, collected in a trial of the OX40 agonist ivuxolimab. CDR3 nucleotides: TGTGCCAGCAGTGGCCGGGACAGGGAGCATGAGCAGTTCTTC. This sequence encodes CASSGRDREHEQFF.